The 20 T cell receptor beta chains in this list originate from one sample, sequenced in a study of blood T cell repertoires in COVID-19. TCRdb keeps only in-frame clones here, not all; method: immunoSEQ multiplex PCR. Counted here are 250,000 to 350,000 clones, about 90% occurring once; the ten biggest clones make up over 4%. The specimen sequenced was PBMCs or T cells enriched from blood (not recorded which). The source is a woman in her twenties or thirties who had recovered from COVID-19.

This chain uses TRBV28 with TRBJ1-2; no reliable D call. The CDR3 spans 13 residues. Trimming removed 8 bases at V and 4 bases at J, with 14 bases between. Looked up from germline, CDR1 is MDHEN and CDR2 is SYDVKM. CDR3 bases: TGTGCCAGCCAAGCACTAGATGTCTATGGCTACACCTTC. Protein product: CASQALDVYGYTF.

The chain recombines TRBV4-3 with TRBJ2-7, with 10 bases matching TRBD2. V was pared by 1 base and J by 2 bases, with 5 bases of the junction left unmatched. The CDR3 consists of 16 residues. Germline V CDR1 and CDR2: LGHNA, YSLEER. In nucleotides, the CDR3 is TGCGCCAGCAGCCAAGGACCAGCGGGGGGGACCTACGAGCAGTACTTC. Translation gives CASSQGPAGGTYEQYF.

The rearrangement joins TRBV29-1 to TRBJ1-2; D is uncertain. Trimming pared 7 bases from V and 5 bases from J, leaving 17 bases between. CDR3 length: 13 amino acids. The V gene's germline CDR1 is SQVTM and CDR2 ANQGSEA. DNA of the CDR3: TGCAGCGCCATGAAGGAGAATTTATATGGCTACACCTTC. Its protein is CSAMKENLYGYTF.

The CDR3 region has the DNA TGTGCCAGCAGTTTCTCGGTCATGAACACTGAAGCTTTCTTT. Its translation: CASSFSVMNTEAFF. This chain uses TRBV27 with TRBJ1-1; unclear D gene. The V end was cut by 3 bases, the J end by 0 bases, with 8 bases between. This CDR3 comprises 14 residues. Germline V gene sequence: CDR1 MNHEY, CDR2 SMNVEV (reference sequence).

This clone was counted once. The gene calls are TRBV7-9 and TRBJ2-4; a possible D gene is TRBD1 (6 bases). Trimming took 4 bases from V and 6 from J, leaving 16 bases between them. The CDR3 extends over 15 amino acids. CDR1 SEHNR and CDR2 FQNEAQ come from the germline V gene (reference sequence). The CDR3 reads CASSWGQAEGNIQYF. DNA for the CDR3: TGTGCCAGCAGCTGGGGGCAGGCCGAGGGAAACATTCAGTACTTC.

The chain recombines TRBV7-9 with TRBJ2-1; D remains ambiguous. This CDR3 spans 12 amino acids. V was pared by 6 bases and J by 10 bases, with 13 bases between. CDR1 is SEHNR and CDR2 is FQNEAQ in the germline V gene (reference sequence). The CDR3 DNA follows: TGTGCCAGCAGTCCGTCGACGGAGGAGCAGTTCTTC. Protein: CASSPSTEEQFF.

The chain joins TRBV4-3 to TRBJ2-5; D call uncertain. This CDR3 spans 15 amino acids. Germline CDR1 reads LGHNA; CDR2 reads YSLEER. The V end was cut by 0 bases, the J end by 2 bases, with 10 bases between. For the CDR3, the DNA is TGCGCCAGCAGCCAAGAGATAGCAACTCAAGAGACCCAGTACTTC. Protein: CASSQEIATQETQYF.

This chain connects TRBV7-2 to TRBJ2-1; TRBD1 matches 8 bases. CDR3 length: 15 amino acids. Germline lookup yields CDR1 SGHTA and CDR2 FQGNSA. V lost 5 bases and J lost 2; bases outside the gene matches: 5. As DNA, the CDR3 is TGTGCCAGCAGCGCGGACAGGGCCACCTACAATGAGCAGTTCTTC. Its translation: CASSADRATYNEQFF.

A few counts support this clone. The chain carries TRBV24-1 and TRBJ2-7; a weak D match, TRBD2 (5 bases). Trimming pared 4 bases from V and 8 bases from J, leaving 17 bases between. The CDR3 has 14 residues. Germline assignment: CDR1 KGHDR and CDR2 SFDVKD. The CDR3 here is CATSDPRDPLKQYF. As DNA, the CDR3 is TGTGCCACCAGTGACCCCCGGGATCCACTCAAGCAGTACTTC.

The chain has TRBV12-5 and TRBJ2-1; perhaps TRBD2 as D (5 bases). V gave up 0 bases and J gave up 5 bases, with 20 bases separating them. In germline, CDR1 is LGHNT, CDR2 FRNRAP. The CDR3 totals 18 residues. DNA of the CDR3: TGTGCTAGTGGTTTGGTACTTGCGGGCGCCGGATCCGACAATGAGCAGTTCTTC. This translates into CASGLVLAGAGSDNEQFF.

The V gene is TRBV27, the J gene TRBJ2-3; 8 bases are a match to TRBD2. The trim removed 5 bases at V and 4 bases at J, leaving 5 bases unmatched. The CDR3 consists of 14 residues. Germline CDR1 reads MNHEY; CDR2 reads SMNVEV (reference sequence). The CDR3 bases are TGTGCCAGCAGTCCCGGACTAGCTCCAGATACGCAGTATTTT. Translated, it gives CASSPGLAPDTQYF.

V and J are TRBV2 and TRBJ2-6; 7 nucleotides align to TRBD1. This CDR3 is 16 amino acids long. Germline CDR1 reads SNHLY; CDR2 reads FYNNEI. V gave up 5 bases and J gave up 4 bases; unmatched junction bases: 8. CDR3 sequence (DNA): TGTGCCAGCAGTCCAGTAACAGGGGCAGGGGCCAACGTCCTGACTTTC. This codes for CASSPVTGAGANVLTF.

V gene TRBV5-1 combines with J gene TRBJ1-1; D uncertain. Trimming left V 0 bases short and J 0 bases short, with 6 bases between. The CDR3 totals 14 residues. Germline assignment: CDR1 SGHRS and CDR2 YFSETQ. In nucleotides, the CDR3 is TGCGCCAGCAGCTTGGTCAATGTGAACACTGAAGCTTTCTTT. It encodes CASSLVNVNTEAFF.

J is TRBJ2-1 and V is TRBV9; the match to TRBD1 covers 7 bases. The CDR3 covers 15 residues. The junction had 8 bases not matched to a gene; V was cut back by 3 bases and J by 5 bases. Looked up from germline, CDR1 is SGDLS and CDR2 is YYNGEE. As DNA, the CDR3 is TGTGCCAGCAGCGCCCCACAGGGGAGCCACAATGAGCAGTTCTTC. Protein: CASSAPQGSHNEQFF.

The rearrangement uses TRBV11-2 and TRBJ1-2, with D perhaps matching TRBD1 (6 bases). The V gene lost 1 base and the J gene lost 6 bases, with 15 bases spanning the gap. This CDR3 contains 15 residues. CDR1 SGHAT and CDR2 FQNNGV come from the germline V gene. CDR3 loop: CASSLGGGGFDGYTF. In DNA, the CDR3 is TGTGCCAGCAGCTTAGGGGGGGGCGGTTTTGATGGCTACACCTTC.

The chain uses TRBV18 and TRBJ1-4; D is ambiguous. The CDR3 contains 14 residues. With 6 bases removed from V and 5 bases from J, the gap between germline ends came to 13 bases. The germline gives CDR1 KGHSH, CDR2 LQKENI. The CDR3 loop is CASSLTKTNEKLFF. The CDR3 DNA follows: TGTGCCAGCTCGCTGACGAAGACAAATGAAAAACTGTTTTTT.

This chain joins TRBV4-2 and TRBJ2-3; 10 bases match TRBD2. Germline-derived CDR1 and CDR2 are LGHNA and YNFKEQ. V lost 3 bases, J lost 6 bases, and 9 bases stayed unmatched. The CDR3 is made up of 16 amino acids. The DNA for the CDR3 is TGTGCCAGCAGCCAGGGGGTAGCGGGGGGCCCCGATACGCAGTATTTT. It specifies CASSQGVAGGPDTQYF.

The chain is built from TRBV3-1 (or the pseudogene TRBV3-2) and TRBJ2-3, with D maybe TRBD2 (5 bases). Germline V gives CDR1 LGHDT, CDR2 YNNKEL (reference sequence). This CDR3 is built from 18 residues. V was shortened by 0 bases and J by 2 bases, with 18 bases between the two germline ends. The CDR3 DNA sequence: TGTGCCAGCAGCCAAGATGGGTTGTTGGACTCGAACACAGATACGCAGTATTTT. Residues: CASSQDGLLDSNTDTQYF.

V is TRBV18 and J is TRBJ1-2; tentatively, D is TRBD1 (6 bases). V was clipped by 3 bases and J by 8 bases, with 16 bases between them. The CDR3 spans 14 residues. The germline V gene encodes CDR1 KGHSH and CDR2 LQKENI. In DNA form, the CDR3 reads TGTGCCAGCTCACCCTTCGCGGGGGCGAGGGGCTACACCTTC. Protein: CASSPFAGARGYTF.

The gene calls are TRBV30 and TRBJ2-7, with a possible D match to TRBD2 (5 bases). Between the trimmed V and J ends, which lost 4 bases and 5 bases, there was a span of 12 bases. CDR1 and CDR2 (germline): GTSNPN, SVGIG (reference sequence). This CDR3 comprises 12 residues. The CDR3 is CAWTGGRDEQYF. The CDR3, as DNA: TGTGCCTGGACAGGCGGGCGGGACGAGCAGTACTTC.